This T cell receptor beta chain emerged from a study of Graves' ophthalmopathy and Graves' hyperthyroidism. Findings and caveats of the study: Clonotypes were expanded in thyroid at above 0.001 frequency, and most also appeared in blood. Prediction of ophthalmopathy progression reached about 71% sensitivity and approximately 74% specificity.

Researchers turned away patients with other autoimmune diseases, uncontrolled infections, pregnancy or lactation. The V gene's germline CDR1 is WSHSY and CDR2 SAAADI. CDR3 size: 13 residues. V was pared by 2 bases and J by 11 bases, with 15 bases between. This clonotype was detected only once. Its antigen remains unknown. Beta-chain TCR CDR3 regions were amplified from RNA transcripts. The library came from an HTBI-primed first-round RT-PCR and a second-round multiplex PCR. Using its own MiXCR run on the multiplex PCR reads, TCRdb lists one record per CDR3 protein. The table includes about 210,000 distinct CDR3 sequences, approximately 29% detected once.

V gene TRBV10-2 combines with J gene TRBJ1-1; weak D call: TRBD1 (5 bases). Sequenced input: peripheral blood. The source of this sequence is a man aged 45 to 65 with Graves' ophthalmopathy. CDR3 sequence: CASSERDSGEAFF. Written as DNA, the CDR3 is TGCGCCAGCAGTGAGCGAGACAGCGGTGAGGCTTTCTTT.